The next 10 T cell receptor beta chains were all read from a single sample in a study of vaccination and CD4 T cells after COVID-19. Cultured CD4+ T cell DNA underwent sequencing with the Oncomine TCR Beta short-read assay. Each CDR3 protein gets one entry after TCRdb re-called the PCR reads with MiXCR. The profile shows 7,000 to 10,000 distinct CDR3 sequences, roughly 40% of them singletons. Their antigen targets remain unknown. Stated treatment: approximately nine-day PBMC culture with coronavirus spike peptide pools or control peptides (ViraFEST assay). Collection of the unexposed donor's CD4+ T cells took place before the COVID-19 pandemic (2011-2018). Source material: CD4+ T cells from blood, cultured in vitro. The receptors shown here come from a human donor in good health.

This clonotype was observed a few times. The V and J genes are TRBV6-2 or TRBV6-3 and TRBJ2-3, with D hard to call. CDR3 length: 10 residues. The germline CDR1 and CDR2 sequences are MNHEY and SVGEGT. V was cut by 10 bases and J by 6 bases, with 8 bases left in between. CDR3 nucleotide sequence: TGTGCCACCTCTGATGATACGCAGTATTTT. Translated: CATSDDTQYF.

The chain links TRBV24-1 to TRBJ1-2, with D possibly being TRBD1 (5 bases). Germline-derived CDR1 and CDR2 are KGHDR and SFDVKD. The CDR3 consists of 13 residues. Trimming removed 6 bases at V and 5 bases at J, with 12 bases between. The CDR3 is CATSRGLAYGYTF. The CDR3 coding sequence is TGTGCCACCAGTAGGGGCCTTGCTTATGGCTACACCTTC.

This clonotype appeared a few times. V is TRBV6-1 and J is TRBJ1-4, with D unresolved. In germline, CDR1 is MNHNS, CDR2 SASEGT. The CDR3 has 13 amino acids. Trimming pared 7 bases from V and 10 bases from J, leaving 16 bases between. The CDR3 reads CASKVTLLGKLFF. Written as DNA, the CDR3 is TGTGCCAGCAAGGTGACCTTACTGGGAAAACTGTTTTTT.

The chain recombines TRBV6-1 with TRBJ2-5; the match to TRBD2 covers 9 bases. Germline V CDR1 and CDR2: MNHNS, SASEGT. The J segment lost 4 bases and the V segment lost 6 bases, leaving 18 bases of the junction unmatched. The CDR3 consists of 18 residues. The CDR3, as DNA: TGTGCCAGCAGGCCCGGGAATAGCGGGGGTTCCAGGGGAGAGACCCAGTACTTC. It yields the protein CASRPGNSGGSRGETQYF.

Concerning this clonotype: The junction departs from germline at one end; a sequencing error may be responsible. This chain uses TRBV7-9 with TRBJ1-2; TRBD1 agrees at 8 bases. The CDR3 is made up of 11 amino acids. Germline loops: CDR1 SEHNR, CDR2 FQNEAQ (reference sequence). The CDR3 region is CASSAGQGVLF. The CDR3 coding sequence is TGTGCCAGCAGCGCAGGACAGGGAGTCCTCTTC.

This clonotype has just a few counts. The gene calls are TRBV27 and TRBJ2-1; TRBD2 aligns across 7 bases. The germline V gene encodes CDR1 MNHEY and CDR2 SMNVEV (reference sequence). The CDR3 length is 15 residues. V lost 1 base and J lost 5; bases outside the gene matches: 5. The CDR3 spells CASSLFAGVDNEQFF. CDR3 DNA sequence: TGTGCCAGCAGTTTATTTGCGGGAGTCGACAATGAGCAGTTCTTC.

The rearrangement uses TRBV7-2 and TRBJ2-3; 9 bases agree with TRBD2. The CDR3 has 18 residues. The ends lost 4 bases at V and 6 bases at J; junction bases unmatched: 17. Germline CDR1 SGHTA, CDR2 FQGNSA. The CDR3 region has the DNA TGTGCCAGCAGCTCCCCCGTCGGGGGCGGGGGGGCCGTGGATACGCAGTATTTT. Translating it yields CASSSPVGGGGAVDTQYF. The complete variable domain, with remaining parts taken from reference TRBV7-2 and TRBJ2-3, reads GAGVSQSPSNKVTEKGKDVELRCDPISGHTALYWYRQSLGQGLEFLIYFQGNSAPDKSGLPSDRFSAERTGGSVSTLTIQRTQQEDSAVYLCASSSPVGGGGAVDTQYFGPGTRLTVL.

This clonotype was seen more than once but under ten times. DNA for the CDR3: TGCGCCAGCAGCTGGGGACCGAGCACTGAAGCTTTCTTT. This translates into CASSWGPSTEAFF. V and J are TRBV5-1 and TRBJ1-1; maybe TRBD1 (5 bases). This CDR3 region has 13 residues. V was cut by 3 bases and J by 4 bases, with 10 bases left in between. Per the germline V gene, CDR1 is SGHRS and CDR2 is YFSETQ.

The V and J genes are TRBV20-1 and TRBJ2-1; 13 nucleotides match TRBD2. The CDR3 sequence is 17 residues long. V gave up 5 bases and J gave up 12 bases; unmatched junction bases: 19. Germline values: CDR1 DFQATT, CDR2 SNEGSKA (reference sequence). The CDR3 sequence is CSARRVTSGRALRSQFF. The CDR3 nucleotides read TGCAGTGCTCGTCGGGTTACTAGCGGGAGGGCCCTCCGTTCGCAGTTCTTC.

This clonotype was counted between two and nine times. J is TRBJ1-1 and V is TRBV20-1, with D perhaps TRBD1 (6 bases). V lost 5 bases and J lost 6, with 13 bases in between. The CDR3 runs to 12 residues. Per germline, CDR1 DFQATT and CDR2 SNEGSKA (reference sequence). CDR3 protein: CSAPRTGSEAFF. As DNA, the CDR3 is TGCAGTGCTCCAAGAACAGGGTCTGAAGCTTTCTTT.